What follows are 18 T cell receptor beta chains derived from one specimen sequenced in a study of blood T cell repertoires in COVID-19. Method: immunoSEQ multiplex PCR; TCRdb's copy keeps in-frame clones and lacks some. The sample lists about 300,000 clones, 88% occurring once. Sequencing input: peripheral blood. The receptors shown here come from a man in his late teens or twenties with active or convalescent COVID-19.

The chain couples TRBV5-1 to TRBJ1-2; tentative D call: TRBD1 (6 bases). V was clipped by 4 bases and J by 4 bases, with 20 bases between them. The CDR3 runs to 16 residues. CDR1 is SGHRS, CDR2 YFSETQ, per germline. CDR3 loop: CASSATTQTGIYGYTF. For the CDR3, the DNA is TGCGCCAGCAGCGCGACGACGCAGACAGGTATCTATGGCTACACCTTC. Using reference TRBV5-1 and TRBJ1-2 for the parts outside the CDR3, the full variable domain is KAGVTQTPRYLIKTRGQQVTLSCSPISGHRSVSWYQQTPGQGLQFLFEYFSETQRNKGNFPGRFSGRQFSNSRSEMNVSTLELGDSALYLCASSATTQTGIYGYTFGSGTRLTVV.

The chain recombines TRBV19 with TRBJ1-5; 8 nucleotides line up with TRBD1. The CDR3 totals 16 residues. CDR1 and CDR2 from the germline V gene are LNHDA and SQIVND (reference sequence). V shed 5 bases, J shed 6 bases, and the junction held 12 bases outside the gene matches. CDR3 amino acids: CASSSTTGQGAQPQHF. Written as DNA, the CDR3 is TGTGCCAGTAGTTCCACCACTGGACAGGGCGCTCAGCCCCAGCATTTT. The entire variable domain, with the rest obtained from reference TRBV19 and TRBJ1-5, is as follows: DGGITQSPKYLFRKEGQNVTLSCEQNLNHDAMYWYRQDPGQGLRLIYYSQIVNDFQKGDIAEGYSVSREKKESFPLTVTSAQKNPTAFYLCASSSTTGQGAQPQHFGDGTRLSIL.

The rearrangement uses TRBV29-1 and TRBJ2-1, with D tentatively TRBD2 (5 bases). CDR1 and CDR2 (germline): SQVTM, ANQGSEA. This CDR3 comprises 11 residues. Trimming removed 6 bases at V and 9 bases at J, with 12 bases between. CDR3 in DNA: TGCAGCGTCCCTGCCGGAGGTGAGCAGTTCTTC. Translating it yields CSVPAGGEQFF.

The rearrangement links TRBV10-3 to TRBJ2-5; D call uncertain. The germline V and J ends were trimmed by 0 bases and 5 bases, with 7 bases remaining between them. This CDR3 is built from 13 residues. Germline assignment: CDR1 ENHRY and CDR2 SYGVKD. CDR3 loop: CAISESEVETQYF. In DNA form, the CDR3 reads TGTGCCATCAGTGAGTCAGAGGTTGAGACCCAGTACTTC.

V and J are TRBV5-4 and TRBJ2-2, with 7 bases fitting TRBD1. In germline, CDR1 is SGHNT, CDR2 YYREEE (reference sequence). V shed 4 bases and J 6 bases; nucleotides not matched to a gene: 15. The CDR3 consists of 17 residues. CDR3 nucleotides: TGTGCCAGCAGCCCGGAACGACAGGGTAGGCGTTCCGGGGAGCTGTTTTTT. Translating gives CASSPERQGRRSGELFF. Using reference TRBV5-4 and TRBJ2-2 for the parts outside the CDR3, the full variable domain is ETGVTQSPTHLIKTRGQQVTLRCSSQSGHNTVSWYQQALGQGPQFIFQYYREEENGRGNFPPRFSGLQFPNYSSELNVNALELDDSALYLCASSPERQGRRSGELFFGEGSRLTVL.

The chain couples TRBV5-1 to TRBJ1-5, with a tentative D call TRBD1 (5 bases). V lost 4 bases and J 4 bases, leaving 12 bases between the germline ends. CDR1 is SGHRS and CDR2 is YFSETQ in the germline V gene. The CDR3 is 14 amino acids. The chain's CDR3 is CASSPDSFNQPQHF. Written as DNA, the CDR3 is TGCGCCAGCAGCCCCGACAGTTTTAATCAGCCCCAGCATTTT.

This clone was seen just once. The V and J genes are TRBV7-9 and TRBJ1-2, with a weak D call TRBD1 (6 bases). The CDR3 covers 16 residues. Trimming cost V 3 bases and J 6 bases, with 20 bases left between them. The germline V gene encodes CDR1 SEHNR and CDR2 FQNEAQ (reference sequence). CDR3 region: CASSLYQGSGKDGYTF. Written as DNA, the CDR3 is TGTGCCAGCAGCTTGTACCAGGGGAGTGGTAAGGATGGCTACACCTTC.

This clone was picked up a small number of times. The chain couples TRBV5-4 to TRBJ1-2; no reliable D call. CDR3 length: 14 residues. V gave up 0 bases and J gave up 8 bases, with 14 bases separating them. Germline-derived CDR1 and CDR2 are SGHNT and YYREEE (reference sequence). CDR3 protein: CASSLASRSWGYTF. DNA for the CDR3: TGTGCCAGCAGCTTGGCAAGCCGGTCTTGGGGCTACACCTTC. Looking up the rest from reference TRBV5-4 and TRBJ1-2 gives the full variable domain: ETGVTQSPTHLIKTRGQQVTLRCSSQSGHNTVSWYQQALGQGPQFIFQYYREEENGRGNFPPRFSGLQFPNYSSELNVNALELDDSALYLCASSLASRSWGYTFGSGTRLTVV.

This chain joins TRBV15 and TRBJ2-4; the match to TRBD1 covers 9 bases. Germline lookup yields CDR1 LNHNV and CDR2 YYDKDF (reference sequence). Germline trimming cut 0 bases from V and 4 bases from J; bases unmatched to any gene: 25. This CDR3 is built from 23 residues. Here the CDR3 reads CATSRDSGTGYFVRGLVKNIQYF. CDR3 nucleotide sequence: TGTGCCACCAGCAGAGATTCTGGGACAGGGTACTTCGTACGGGGGCTGGTAAAAAACATTCAGTACTTC.

The gene calls are TRBV7-9 and TRBJ1-3, with D possibly TRBD1 on 5 matching bases. Germline CDR1 SEHNR, CDR2 FQNEAQ (reference sequence). The CDR3 covers 15 residues. V was shortened by 2 bases and J by 3 bases, with 11 bases between the two germline ends. In DNA, the CDR3 is TGTGCCAGCAGCTTATGGGGCCTCCGTGGAAACACCATATATTTT. Translating it yields CASSLWGLRGNTIYF.

This chain connects TRBV3-1 (or the pseudogene TRBV3-2) to TRBJ1-2, with 7 bases matching TRBD1. In germline, CDR1 is LGHDT, CDR2 YNNKEL (reference sequence). Trimming cost V 4 bases and J 2 bases; bases outside gene matches: 7. The CDR3 consists of 15 residues. The DNA for the CDR3 is TGTGCCAGCAGCCCCCAGGGACAGCTAAACTATGGCTACACCTTC. This translates into CASSPQGQLNYGYTF.

The gene calls are TRBV5-1 and TRBJ2-5; TRBD1 might be the D (6 bases). The CDR3 has 15 residues. The ends were cut back, 3 bases at V and 4 bases at J, with 16 bases in the middle. Per the germline V gene, CDR1 is SGHRS and CDR2 is YFSETQ. The CDR3 coding sequence is TGCGCCAGCAGCTCTCCGGGACAAAAGGGAGAGACCCAGTACTTC. Protein product: CASSSPGQKGETQYF.

The chain links TRBV7-2 to TRBJ2-3; tentative D call: TRBD2 (6 bases). From germline, CDR1 is SGHTA and CDR2 FQGNSA. The CDR3 length is 18 residues. Deletions cut 1 base from V and 2 bases from J, with 19 bases between. In DNA form, the CDR3 reads TGTGCCAGCAGCTTAGTCGGGGGACCGGGACCTATCACAGATACGCAGTATTTT. It yields the protein CASSLVGGPGPITDTQYF.

The chain couples TRBV6-5 to TRBJ1-2, with D hard to call. Germline lookup yields CDR1 MNHEY and CDR2 SVGAGI. Trimming removed 5 bases at V and 4 bases at J, with 17 bases between. This CDR3 spans 15 amino acids. CDR3 in DNA: TGTGCCAGCAGTCGAACCGAGACCTCGGGCTATGGCTACACCTTC. This gives the protein CASSRTETSGYGYTF.

This chain connects TRBV5-8 to TRBJ2-7; 7 positions match TRBD1. The V gene end was trimmed by 6 bases and the J gene end by 3 bases; junction bases not matched to a gene: 9. Germline V CDR1 and CDR2: SGHTS, YDEGEE. The CDR3 spans 14 residues. CDR3 coding DNA: TGTGCCAGCACCCGGCGGTCAGGGGGCTACGAGCAGTACTTC. Amino acid sequence: CASTRRSGGYEQYF.

The chain recombines TRBV5-1 with TRBJ1-5; 10 nucleotides line up with TRBD1. V dropped 3 bases and J dropped 1; count of bases not matched to a gene: 10. The CDR3 length is 18 residues. Germline CDR1 is SGHRS and CDR2 is YFSETQ. The CDR3 protein is CASSSATWGQGSNQPQHF. In nucleotides, the CDR3 is TGCGCCAGCAGCTCCGCTACTTGGGGACAGGGGAGCAATCAGCCCCAGCATTTT. Complete variable domain (other parts from reference TRBV5-1 and TRBJ1-5): KAGVTQTPRYLIKTRGQQVTLSCSPISGHRSVSWYQQTPGQGLQFLFEYFSETQRNKGNFPGRFSGRQFSNSRSEMNVSTLELGDSALYLCASSSATWGQGSNQPQHFGDGTRLSIL.

The chain is built from TRBV9 and TRBJ1-6; the D is unclear. Germline lookup yields CDR1 SGDLS and CDR2 YYNGEE. There are 15 residues in the CDR3. Trimming removed 0 bases from V and 7 bases from J, with 11 bases in between. The CDR3 reads CASSVGSSRNSPLHF. The CDR3 coding sequence is TGTGCCAGCAGCGTAGGTAGTTCCAGGAATTCACCCCTCCACTTT.

The V and J genes are TRBV29-1 and TRBJ1-4, with 7 bases identical to TRBD1. The CDR3 is 14 amino acids. Per germline, CDR1 SQVTM and CDR2 ANQGSEA. V was pared by 7 bases and J by 10 bases, with 15 bases of the junction left unmatched. Written as DNA, the CDR3 is TGCAGCGCTGGAACGACAGGGTCGGGCGGAAAACTGTTTTTT. Its protein product is CSAGTTGSGGKLFF.